This TCR beta chain originates from a study of T cell responses to AZD1222 COVID-19 vaccine (dated by TCRdb to the early 2020s). About the study as a whole: Because spike-specific TCR depth and breadth did not differ between the two schedules, AZD1222 recipients who got a second dose at roughly 4 weeks were pooled with those who got a second dose at roughly 12 weeks. TCR sequencing was performed for 230 to 250 trial participants, of whom about 200 were given two doses of AZD1222 and approximately 25 were given two doses of MenACWY control vaccine. Trial participants were enrolled by age into subgroups of 18-55, 56-69 and 70-plus years, and 148, 28 and 57 TCR-sequenced participants, respectively, were included in these subgroups.

General study outcomes and caveats: Because no samples from the day 14 peak response were available, repertoires could be characterized only after the peak T cell response. Most participants were white British and females outnumbered males, and the authors suggested that clonal diversity may have been underestimated. After two AZD1222 doses, spike-specific TCR breadth and depth were significantly higher than at day 0 and than in MenACWY recipients. The vaccine-associated CD4 TCRs covered the entire spike protein, and the dominant responses fell in regions 160-218 and 743-854. Epitopes outside the regions mutated in the B.1.351 and B.1.1.7 variants were reportedly recognized by nearly half of the unique spike-specific TCRs. In the small 56-69-year group, the increase in depth fell short of significance, most likely because of low power. Conclusions about previously exposed vaccinees were limited because only six or seven AZD1222 recipients were SARS-CoV-2 seropositive at baseline.

The sample holds one count of this clone. Its antigen target is currently unknown. Base qualities are not provided; no much larger clone lies one nucleotide away. This sample's time point label indicates: baseline before first vaccination. Samples from vaccinated people were obtained from the UK trials COV001 and COV002, which included a single-blind randomized controlled phase 2/3 trial of AZD1222 (ChAdOx1 nCoV-19) in healthy adults. For TCRbeta chain sequencing, PBMC samples from trial participants were taken at day 0 and at day 28 after the second dose. The CDR3 starts with the cysteine, ends with the phenylalanine, and has 14 residues. Only the CDR3 portion is preserved as DNA: 42 bases, with reading frame beginning at the first base. V is cut by 4 bases and J by 8 bases, and the space between the germline ends is 13 bases. CDR1 is given as SGHRS and CDR2 as YFSETQ, both from the germline V gene.

The CDR3 regions of human TCRbeta chains were analyzed by immunosequencing. The paper's data handling went like this. TCRs in the repertoires were matched against a reference library of SARS-CoV-2-specific TCRs that had been generated with the MIRA antigen-specificity platform. Breadth was defined as the fraction of unique TCRs that were SARS-CoV-2-associated. Depth was defined as the fraction of total T cells that were SARS-CoV-2-associated. Using the MIRA data, each spike-specific TCR was mapped to the spike region that the TCR reacts to and placed in a CD4 or CD8 class. Log10-transformed breadth and depth values were compared by one-way ANOVA with Sidak's multiple comparisons tests. The table comes from immuneACCESS by way of TCRdb, which keeps in-frame sequences with V and J called. Part of the clones is missing from these tables; in studies checked, under half for an unresolved V gene and the rest for unknown reasons. V and J calls and clone size are copied from that table; D and trimming were computed from the DNA. This sample is represented by roughly 120,000 clones; 88% of them were singletons. The top ten hold under 4.5% of the sample.

Specimen: peripheral blood, collected on day 0 of AZD1222 vaccination. The source is an adult in good health. Recombination joined TRBV5-1 with TRBJ1-6, with no confident D gene call. For the CDR3, the sequence is CASSPDGADSPLHF. The nucleotide sequence is TGCGCCAGCAGCCCCGACGGCGCTGATTCACCCCTCCACTTT.